The 28 T cell receptor beta chains below all came from one sample that was sequenced in a study of shared clonotypes between healthy human individuals. Profiled with immunoSEQ multiplex PCR; TCRdb holds only in-frame clones, not every one. The sample shows about 1,900,000 clones, approximately 95% of them seen only once. Naive CD8 cells lacked CD45RO and underwent positive selection for CCR7, leaving out terminally differentiated effector memory CD45RA+ cells. Specimen: naive CD8+ T cells sorted from blood. The receptors here all came from a young man in good health.

V is TRBV7-9 and J is TRBJ2-7; the D is unclear. V lost 2 bases, J lost 1 base, and 9 bases lay in between. The CDR3 has 14 amino acids. Looked up from germline, CDR1 is SEHNR and CDR2 is FQNEAQ (reference sequence). The CDR3: CASSLTTPSYEQYF. The CDR3, as DNA: TGTGCCAGCAGCTTAACGACACCGTCCTACGAGCAGTACTTC.

In the case of this clone: The sample has other DNA sequences that encode this CDR3 too. The chain's CDR3 is CASSLVGDTQYF. The CDR3 coding sequence is TGTGCCAGCAGTTTAGTTGGAGATACGCAGTATTTT. The V and J genes are TRBV27 and TRBJ2-3; no reliable D call. Germline assignment: CDR1 MNHEY and CDR2 SMNVEV (reference sequence). The V gene lost 2 bases and the J gene lost 5 bases, with 5 bases spanning the gap. This CDR3 has 12 residues.

In the case of this clone: The identical CDR3 is also encoded by other nucleotide sequences in the sample. V is TRBV5-1 and J is TRBJ1-5; D unresolved. Germline CDR1 SGHRS, CDR2 YFSETQ. Deletions cut 0 bases from V and 2 bases from J, with 9 bases between. This CDR3 spans 15 amino acids. CDR3 sequence (DNA): TGCGCCAGCAGCTTGGAAGGGCTGGGCAATCAGCCCCAGCATTTT. This codes for CASSLEGLGNQPQHF.

This sequence joins TRBV13 and TRBJ1-2, with TRBD1 identical over 7 bases. Germline CDR1 PRHDT, CDR2 FYEKMQ (reference sequence). This CDR3 region has 13 residues. The junction had 5 bases not matched to a gene; V was cut back by 8 bases and J by 2 bases. The CDR3 DNA reads TGTGCCAGCGGAGGACAGGACAACTATGGCTACACCTTC. Translation gives CASGGQDNYGYTF. Using reference TRBV13 and TRBJ1-2 for the parts outside the CDR3, the full variable domain is AAGVIQSPRHLIKEKRETATLKCYPIPRHDTVYWYQQGPGQDPQFLISFYEKMQSDKGSIPDRFSAQQFSDYHSELNMSSLELGDSALYFCASGGQDNYGYTFGSGTRLTVV.

Regarding this clone: Other nucleotide sequences from this sample produce the same CDR3. CDR3 sequence (DNA): TGTGCCAGCAGCTCACTGGACAGGGACTATGGCTACACCTTC. Translation: CASSSLDRDYGYTF. The V gene is TRBV5-4, the J gene TRBJ1-2, with 8 bases matching TRBD1. CDR1 and CDR2 (germline): SGHNT, YYREEE (reference sequence). This CDR3 has 14 amino acids. Trimming at V came to 3 bases and at J to 3 bases, leaving 4 bases not matched to a gene. The full variable domain, in which reference TRBV5-4 and TRBJ1-2 provide the parts outside the CDR3, is ETGVTQSPTHLIKTRGQQVTLRCSSQSGHNTVSWYQQALGQGPQFIFQYYREEENGRGNFPPRFSGLQFPNYSSELNVNALELDDSALYLCASSSLDRDYGYTFGSGTRLTVV.

The J gene is TRBJ2-3, the V gene TRBV27; 8 nucleotides line up with TRBD2. Looked up from germline, CDR1 is MNHEY and CDR2 is SMNVEV (reference sequence). The CDR3 length is 17 residues. With V trimmed by 6 bases and J by 0 bases, 11 bases remained unmatched. CDR3 DNA: TGTGCCAGCAGCCCCTTAGGTGTAGCGGGGAGCACAGATACGCAGTATTTT. It yields the protein CASSPLGVAGSTDTQYF.

In regard to this clone: Other DNA sequences from this sample encode an identical CDR3 as well. The V gene is TRBV7-9, the J gene TRBJ2-1; 8 bases agree with TRBD2. V gave up 0 bases and J gave up 4 bases; unmatched junction bases: 2. Germline-derived CDR1 and CDR2 are SEHNR and FQNEAQ (reference sequence). The CDR3 is 15 residues long. CDR3 loop: CASSLAAGEYNEQFF. The CDR3 DNA reads TGTGCCAGCAGCTTAGCAGCGGGGGAATACAATGAGCAGTTCTTC.

Concerning this clone: Other nucleotide sequences from this sample produce the same CDR3. The rearrangement uses TRBV28 and TRBJ2-7; D is ambiguous. The CDR3 is made up of 11 amino acids. Germline CDR1 and CDR2: MDHEN and SYDVKM. Trimming left V 3 bases short and J 7 bases short, with 7 bases between. In DNA, the CDR3 is TGTGCCAGCAGTTTTGGTGGGGAGCAGTACTTC. Its translation is CASSFGGEQYF.

The rearrangement joins TRBV5-6 to TRBJ1-1, with D uncertain. Germline values: CDR1 SGHDT, CDR2 YYEEEE. V lost 4 bases to trimming and J lost 10 bases, with 17 bases between them. The CDR3 has 13 residues. For the CDR3, the DNA is TGTGCCAGCAGCCTCAAGGGTGGGCCCTTAGCTTTCTTT. This sequence encodes CASSLKGGPLAFF.

This chain links TRBV6-5 with TRBJ1-2, with 8 nucleotides matching TRBD1. Trimming took 11 bases from V and 6 from J; bases not matched to a gene: 8. This CDR3 has 12 residues. CDR1 is MNHEY and CDR2 is SVGAGI in the germline V gene. The CDR3 DNA reads TGTGCCCCCTTGGACAGGGAGGATGGCTACACCTTC. It encodes CAPLDREDGYTF.

For the CDR3, the DNA is TGTGCCAGCAGTTTAGGGCACGGGGATGGCTACACCTTC. Protein sequence: CASSLGHGDGYTF. The rearrangement uses TRBV27 and TRBJ1-2; D is unresolved. The CDR3 loop spans 13 amino acids. Germline-derived CDR1 and CDR2 are MNHEY and SMNVEV (reference sequence). Trimming removed 2 bases at V and 6 bases at J, with 10 bases between.

The gene calls are TRBV4-3 and TRBJ2-7, with D perhaps given as TRBD1 or TRBD2 (6 bases each). V lost 3 bases and J 2 bases, leaving 17 bases between the germline ends. Germline loops: CDR1 LGHNA, CDR2 YSLEER. The CDR3 length is 16 residues. CDR3 region: CASSHNWGAETYEQYF. CDR3 in DNA: TGCGCCAGCAGCCACAACTGGGGGGCAGAGACCTACGAGCAGTACTTC.

This chain joins TRBV27 and TRBJ2-5, with 16 bases aligning to TRBD2. The CDR3 covers 14 residues. Looked up from germline, CDR1 is MNHEY and CDR2 is SMNVEV (reference sequence). V shed 8 bases, J shed 3 bases, and the junction held 0 bases outside the gene matches. This CDR3 reads CASGTSGGEETQYF. CDR3 sequence (DNA): TGTGCCAGCGGGACTAGCGGGGGGGAAGAGACCCAGTACTTC.

The V call is TRBV4-1, the J call TRBJ2-7, with unresolved D. Deletions cut 0 bases from V and 4 bases from J, with 13 bases between. This CDR3 comprises 15 residues. CDR1 and CDR2 (germline): MGHRA, YSYEKL. The CDR3 loop is CASSQDEKVGYEQYF. The CDR3 DNA reads as TGCGCCAGCAGCCAAGATGAGAAGGTGGGTTACGAGCAGTACTTC.

This clone was picked up one time. The chain employs TRBV4-2 and TRBJ2-7; D might be TRBD2 (6 bases). Looked up from germline, CDR1 is LGHNA and CDR2 is YNFKEQ. The CDR3 spans 14 residues. Trimming pared 1 base from V and 5 bases from J, leaving 12 bases between. For the CDR3, the DNA is TGTGCCAGCAGCCAAGTAGCTAGCGACCACGAGCAGTACTTC. It codes for CASSQVASDHEQYF.

This chain uses TRBV27 with TRBJ2-5; 8 bases fit TRBD2. The CDR3 is 17 residues long. V lost 4 bases and J lost 5; bases outside the gene matches: 15. Germline CDR1 and CDR2: MNHEY and SMNVEV (reference sequence). The CDR3 DNA sequence: TGTGCCAGCAGTTCCCTTACCTTCCAGGGCGGGGGGGAGACCCAGTACTTC. Translated: CASSSLTFQGGGETQYF.

The gene calls are TRBV11-2 and TRBJ2-2; D call uncertain. Germline lookup yields CDR1 SGHAT and CDR2 FQNNGV. The CDR3 is 13 residues long. Trimming shortened V by 3 bases and J by 5 bases, and 7 bases separated the two germline ends. In DNA, the CDR3 is TGTGCCAGCAGCTTTGAGTCAACCGGGGAGCTGTTTTTT. This gives the protein CASSFESTGELFF.

J is TRBJ2-2 and V is TRBV4-3, with D unresolved. The CDR3 covers 16 residues. With 2 bases removed from V and 0 bases from J, the gap between germline ends came to 10 bases. In germline, CDR1 is LGHNA, CDR2 YSLEER. The CDR3 loop is CASSQLVNPNTGELFF. CDR3 DNA: TGCGCCAGCAGCCAACTCGTAAACCCGAACACCGGGGAGCTGTTTTTT.

This clone was found once. The V gene is TRBV9, the J gene TRBJ2-1; no definite D call. Germline values: CDR1 SGDLS, CDR2 YYNGEE. The V end was cut by 0 bases, the J end by 5 bases, with 6 bases between. The CDR3 extends over 13 amino acids. The DNA for the CDR3 is TGTGCCAGCAGCGTAGAAACAGACAATGAGCAGTTCTTC. Its protein product is CASSVETDNEQFF.

In its sample, this clone was seen once. V usage is TRBV5-5 and J usage is TRBJ2-7, with 13 bases lining up with TRBD2. The CDR3 length is 15 residues. The germline V gene has CDR1 SGHKS and CDR2 YYEKEE (reference sequence). The V segment lost 0 bases and the J segment 3 bases; nucleotides outside the gene matches: 0. Written as DNA, the CDR3 is TGTGCCAGCAGCTTGGGGACTAGCGGGGGCTACGAGCAGTACTTC. Translated: CASSLGTSGGYEQYF.

The genes are TRBV28 and TRBJ2-1; 8 nucleotides match TRBD2. V dropped 3 bases and J dropped 0; count of bases not matched to a gene: 7. CDR3 size: 17 residues. Germline CDR1 reads MDHEN; CDR2 reads SYDVKM. CDR3: CASSFSLAGSSYNEQFF. The DNA for the CDR3 is TGTGCCAGCAGTTTTTCTCTAGCGGGTAGCTCCTACAATGAGCAGTTCTTC.

This rearrangement joins TRBV7-9 to TRBJ2-7; D gene ambiguous. The V gene lost 0 bases and the J gene lost 2 bases, with 11 bases spanning the gap. The germline V gene encodes CDR1 SEHNR and CDR2 FQNEAQ (reference sequence). CDR3 length: 15 residues. CDR3 coding DNA: TGTGCCAGCAGCTTAGCGATGGTTCAGCCCTACGAGCAGTACTTC. This encodes CASSLAMVQPYEQYF. The variable domain in full, with the rest retrieved from reference TRBV7-9 and TRBJ2-7, is DTGVSQNPRHKITKRGQNVTFRCDPISEHNRLYWYRQTLGQGPEFLTYFQNEAQLEKSRLLSDRFSAERPKGSFSTLEIQRTEQGDSAMYLCASSLAMVQPYEQYFGPGTRLTVT.

The rearrangement links TRBV6-5 to TRBJ2-4, with TRBD2 matching 8 bases. Trimming at V came to 10 bases and at J to 8 bases, leaving 10 bases not matched to a gene. The length of the CDR3 is 13 residues. Looked up from germline, CDR1 is MNHEY and CDR2 is SVGAGI. The CDR3 protein is CATNSGEWDIQYF. CDR3 coding DNA: TGTGCCACCAATAGCGGGGAATGGGACATTCAGTACTTC.

About this clone itself: The sample has other DNA sequences that encode this CDR3 too. The gene calls are TRBV6-5 and TRBJ2-7; TRBD2 might be the D (6 bases). CDR1 is MNHEY and CDR2 is SVGAGI in the germline V gene. CDR3 length: 12 residues. The ends were cut back, 4 bases at V and 4 bases at J, with 8 bases in the middle. The CDR3 loop is CASSSGLYEQYF. In DNA form, the CDR3 reads TGTGCCAGCAGTTCCGGACTATACGAGCAGTACTTC.

Points on this clone: Other DNA sequences in this specimen translate into the identical CDR3. The CDR3 loop is CASSVEAGEAFF. The CDR3 nucleotides are TGTGCCAGCAGCGTAGAGGCAGGGGAAGCTTTCTTT. The V call is TRBV9, the J call TRBJ1-1, with a tentative D call TRBD1 (5 bases). V lost 0 bases and J lost 8, with 8 bases in between. This CDR3 is 12 amino acids long. The germline CDR1 and CDR2 sequences are SGDLS and YYNGEE.

V is TRBV6-1 and J is TRBJ1-1, with D possibly being TRBD1 (5 bases). Trimming cost V 7 bases and J 5 bases, with 14 bases left between them. Germline CDR1 is MNHNS and CDR2 is SASEGT. The CDR3 length is 13 residues. The CDR3 region is CASTLGRWTEAFF. The CDR3 DNA follows: TGTGCCAGCACTCTGGGACGTTGGACTGAAGCTTTCTTT.

V usage is TRBV7-8 and J usage is TRBJ2-1, with 12 bases matching TRBD2. J gave up 1 base and V 0 bases, and 7 bases lay outside the gene matches. Germline CDR1 and CDR2: SGHVS and FQNEAQ. CDR3 length equals 19 residues. CDR3 nucleotides: TGTGCCAGCAGCTTAGCAGGGCTAGCGGGAGGGCATTCCTACAATGAGCAGTTCTTC. It is translated as CASSLAGLAGGHSYNEQFF.

CDR3 nucleotide sequence: TGCGCCAGCATGACAGAGAACACCGGGGAGCTGTTTTTT. Translating it yields CASMTENTGELFF. This chain connects TRBV5-1 to TRBJ2-2; D possibly corresponds to TRBD1 (5 bases). The V gene lost 6 bases and the J gene lost 1 base, with 7 bases spanning the gap. The V gene's germline CDR1 is SGHRS and CDR2 YFSETQ. The CDR3 has 13 residues.